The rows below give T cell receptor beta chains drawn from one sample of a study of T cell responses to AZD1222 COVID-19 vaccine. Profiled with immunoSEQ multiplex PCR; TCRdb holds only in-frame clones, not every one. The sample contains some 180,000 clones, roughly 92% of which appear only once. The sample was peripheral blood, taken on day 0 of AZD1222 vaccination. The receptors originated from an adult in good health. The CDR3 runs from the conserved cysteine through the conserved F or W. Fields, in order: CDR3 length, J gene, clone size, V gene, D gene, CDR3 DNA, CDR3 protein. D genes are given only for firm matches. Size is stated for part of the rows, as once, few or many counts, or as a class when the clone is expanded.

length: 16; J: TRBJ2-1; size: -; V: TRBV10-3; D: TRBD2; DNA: TGTGCCATCAGGCCCAGGACTAGCGCAAACTACAATGAGCAGTTCTTC; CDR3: CAIRPRTSANYNEQFF
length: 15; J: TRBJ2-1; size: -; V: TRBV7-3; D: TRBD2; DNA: TGTGCCAGCAGCTTACTAGCGGGGGGGCCCGATGAGCAGTTCTTC; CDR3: CASSLLAGGPDEQFF
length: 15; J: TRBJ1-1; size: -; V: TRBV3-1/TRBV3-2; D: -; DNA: TGTGCCAGCAGCCCCTGGGCGGCCCGGGGTACTGAAGCTTTCTTT; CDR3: CASSPWAARGTEAFF
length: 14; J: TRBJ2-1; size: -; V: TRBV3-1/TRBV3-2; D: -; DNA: TGTGCCAGCAGCCCGGTTCATTCCTACAATGAGCAGTTCTTC; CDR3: CASSPVHSYNEQFF
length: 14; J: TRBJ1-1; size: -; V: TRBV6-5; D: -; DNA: TGTGCCAGTCTTCCGGGACTGTCGAACACTGAAGCTTTCTTT; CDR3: CASLPGLSNTEAFF
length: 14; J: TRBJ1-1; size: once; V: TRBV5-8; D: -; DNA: TGTGCCAGCAGCTTAATGACCGTGAACACTGAAGCTTTCTTT; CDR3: CASSLMTVNTEAFF
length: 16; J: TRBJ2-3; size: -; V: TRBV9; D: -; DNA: TGTGCCAGCAGCCAACGTCTGGATTCATACACAGATACGCAGTATTTT; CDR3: CASSQRLDSYTDTQYF
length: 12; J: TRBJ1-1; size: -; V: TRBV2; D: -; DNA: TGTGCCAGCAGCGGGACTGCGGGATGGGCTTTCTTT; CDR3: CASSGTAGWAFF
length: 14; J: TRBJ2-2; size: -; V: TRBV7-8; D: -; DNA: TGTGCCAGCAGCTTGGTTAGGGATTACGGGGAGCTGTTTTTT; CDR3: CASSLVRDYGELFF
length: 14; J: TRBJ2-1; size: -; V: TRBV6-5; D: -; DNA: TGTGCCAGCAGTTACCCAGGAAGCAACAATGAGCAGTTCTTC; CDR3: CASSYPGSNNEQFF
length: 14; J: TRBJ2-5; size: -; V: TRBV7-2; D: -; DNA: TGTGCCAGCAGCTTAGCCCTAGCTTGGGAGACCCAGTACTTC; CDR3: CASSLALAWETQYF
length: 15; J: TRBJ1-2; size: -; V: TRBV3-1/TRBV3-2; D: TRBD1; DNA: TGTGCCAGCAGCCGAGGGACAGGGACTAACTATGGCTACACCTTC; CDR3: CASSRGTGTNYGYTF
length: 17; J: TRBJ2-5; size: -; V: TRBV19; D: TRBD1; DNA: TGTGCCAGTAGCAGCGCCTCGACAGGGGGAATCCAAGAGACCCAGTACTTC; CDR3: CASSSASTGGIQETQYF
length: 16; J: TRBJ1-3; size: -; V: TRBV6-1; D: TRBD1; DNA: TGTGCCAGCAGTGAATTTCCAGGGGGGGCCGGAAACACCATATATTTT; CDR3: CASSEFPGGAGNTIYF
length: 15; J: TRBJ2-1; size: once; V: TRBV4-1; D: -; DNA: TGCGCCAGCAGCCAAGTGGTATCAGATTACAATGAGCAGTTCTTC; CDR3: CASSQVVSDYNEQFF
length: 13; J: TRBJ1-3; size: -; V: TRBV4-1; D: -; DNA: TGCGCCAGCAGCCAAGATTTGGCGAACACCATATATTTT; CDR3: CASSQDLANTIYF
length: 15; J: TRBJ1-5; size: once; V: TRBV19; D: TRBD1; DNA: TGTGCCACCGGCCCCAGGGGGTATAGCAATCAGCCCCAGCATTTT; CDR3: CATGPRGYSNQPQHF
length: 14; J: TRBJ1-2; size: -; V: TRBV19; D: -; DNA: TGTGCCAGTAGTAGGGGCGGCTCCCTCTATGGCTACACCTTC; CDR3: CASSRGGSLYGYTF
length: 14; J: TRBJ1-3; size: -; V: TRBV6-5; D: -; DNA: TGTGCCAGCACTCAGGGGTTTTCTGGAAACACCATATATTTT; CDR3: CASTQGFSGNTIYF
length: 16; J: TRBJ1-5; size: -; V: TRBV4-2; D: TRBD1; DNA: TGTGCCAGCAGCCAGATCGGTAGACAGGGTGATCAGCCCCAGCATTTT; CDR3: CASSQIGRQGDQPQHF
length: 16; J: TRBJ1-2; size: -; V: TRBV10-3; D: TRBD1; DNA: TGTGCCATCAGACCCTCCGCGCAGGGGGCAGTTTATGGCTACACCTTC; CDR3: CAIRPSAQGAVYGYTF
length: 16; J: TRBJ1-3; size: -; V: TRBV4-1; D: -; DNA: TGCGCCAGCAGCCAAGGACCCCCAGGGTCTGGAAACACCATATATTTT; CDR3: CASSQGPPGSGNTIYF
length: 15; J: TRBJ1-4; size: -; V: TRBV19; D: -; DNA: TGTGCCAGTAGTATAGGACAGACAACTAATGAAAAACTGTTTTTT; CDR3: CASSIGQTTNEKLFF
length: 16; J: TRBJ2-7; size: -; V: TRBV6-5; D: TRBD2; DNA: TGTGCCAGCAGTTACAGCGGGGGAGTTCGGTCCTACGAGCAGTACTTC; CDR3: CASSYSGGVRSYEQYF
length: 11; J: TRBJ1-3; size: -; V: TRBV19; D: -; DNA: TGTGCCAGTAGAGGGTACGGCACCATATATTTT; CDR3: CASRGYGTIYF
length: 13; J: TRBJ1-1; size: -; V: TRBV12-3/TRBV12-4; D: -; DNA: TGTGCCAGCAGTTCCACAGAGAACACTGAAGCTTTCTTT; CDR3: CASSSTENTEAFF
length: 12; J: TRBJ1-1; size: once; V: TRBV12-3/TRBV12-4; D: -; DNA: TGTGCCAGCAGCCCAGGGAACACTGAAGCTTTCTTT; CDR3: CASSPGNTEAFF
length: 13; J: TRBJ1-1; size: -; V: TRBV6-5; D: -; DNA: TGTGCCAGCAGTCCCTGGGGTGTCGCTGAAGCTTTCTTT; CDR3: CASSPWGVAEAFF
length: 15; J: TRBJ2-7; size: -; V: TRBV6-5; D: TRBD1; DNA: TGTGCCAGCAGTTACTCGCGACAGGGAAAGGGCGAGCAGTACTTC; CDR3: CASSYSRQGKGEQYF
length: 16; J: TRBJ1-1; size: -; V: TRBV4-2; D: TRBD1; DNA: TGTGCCAGCAGCCAAGATTTGGGGGCAGGGGGCATAAAGGCTTTCTTT; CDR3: CASSQDLGAGGIKAFF
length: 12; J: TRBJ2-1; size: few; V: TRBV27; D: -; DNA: TGTGCCAGCAGTTTATTTGTGGGAGAACCGTTCTTC; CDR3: CASSLFVGEPFF
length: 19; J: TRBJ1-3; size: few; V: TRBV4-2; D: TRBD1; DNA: TGTGCCAGCAGCCTCGAGGATCTAGGGGGCCCGAGCTCTGGAAACACCATATATTTT; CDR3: CASSLEDLGGPSSGNTIYF
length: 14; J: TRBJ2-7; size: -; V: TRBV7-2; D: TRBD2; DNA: TGTGCCAGCAGCTTCGGGGGGTGGGGCTACGAGCAGTACTTC; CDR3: CASSFGGWGYEQYF
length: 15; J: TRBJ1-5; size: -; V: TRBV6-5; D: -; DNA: TGTGCCAGCAGTTACTCGCAGTTACCGAATCAGCCCCAGCATTTT; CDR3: CASSYSQLPNQPQHF
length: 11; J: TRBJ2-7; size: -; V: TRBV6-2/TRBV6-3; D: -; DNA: TGTGCCAGCAGTGCCCTTAAAGAGCAGTACTTC; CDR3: CASSALKEQYF
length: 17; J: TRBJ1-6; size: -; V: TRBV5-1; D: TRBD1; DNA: TGCGCCAGCAGCTTGGCCCCTAGGGGACAGGGCGGGTCACCCCTCCACTTT; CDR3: CASSLAPRGQGGSPLHF
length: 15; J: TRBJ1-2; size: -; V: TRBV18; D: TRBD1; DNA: TGTGCCAGCTCACCTTCCGGACAGGGGGCAGATGGCTACACCTTC; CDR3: CASSPSGQGADGYTF
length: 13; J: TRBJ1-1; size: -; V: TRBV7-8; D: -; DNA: TGTGCCAGCAGCTTGGGGGGCACCACTGAAGCTTTCTTT; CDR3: CASSLGGTTEAFF
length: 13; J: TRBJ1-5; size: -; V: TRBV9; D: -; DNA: TGTGCCAGCGGGAATTGGGGGAATCAGCCCCAGCATTTT; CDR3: CASGNWGNQPQHF
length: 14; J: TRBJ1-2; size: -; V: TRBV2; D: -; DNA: TGTGCCAGCGATCCAGGGGACCTCCTCTATGGCTACACCTTC; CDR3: CASDPGDLLYGYTF
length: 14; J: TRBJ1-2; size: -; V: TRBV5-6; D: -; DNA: TGTGCCAGCAGCTTGGTCGGCCCTCCACATGGCTACACCTTC; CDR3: CASSLVGPPHGYTF